Here is one T cell receptor beta chain with its context. The protocol was immunoSEQ multiplex PCR, while the TCRdb copy is restricted to in-frame clones and leaves out a portion. The sample has tens of thousands of clones; under 90% are singletons. The CDR3 is 14 residues long. Trimming shortened V by 1 base and J by 5 bases, and 14 bases separated the two germline ends. Germline V CDR1 and CDR2: GTSNPN, SVGIG (reference sequence). The data originate from a study of blood T cell repertoires in COVID-19. Study-level background: The analysed material was cDNA or gDNA that came from T cells, B-cell-depleted T cells, or PBMCs.

The J gene is TRBJ1-2, the V gene TRBV30, with D possibly matching TRBD1 (6 bases). The receptor's source is a woman older than 75 with acute or convalescent COVID-19. Material for sequencing was peripheral blood. For the CDR3, the DNA is TGTGCCTGGAGTGAAGGCAGGGGAAAATATGGCTACACCTTC. As protein: CAWSEGRGKYGYTF. The whole variable domain, filled in from reference TRBV30 and TRBJ1-2, reads SQTIHQWPATLVQPVGSPLSLECTVEGTSNPNLYWYRQAAGRGLQLLFYSVGIGQISSEVPQNLSASRPQDRQFILSSKKLLLSDSGFYLCAWSEGRGKYGYTFGSGTRLTVV.